Listed below are T cell receptor beta chains from one sample, sequenced in a study of blood T cell repertoires in COVID-19. The table came from immunoSEQ multiplex PCR; TCRdb's copy has only in-frame clones and leaves some out. Seen here are approximately 170,000 clones, about 83% observed once, and the top ten hold 3.6%. What was sequenced was PBMCs or T cells enriched from blood (not recorded which). The receptors derive from a woman aged 45 to 65 in a cohort exposed to, infected with or recovered from COVID-19 (not recorded which). Both conserved end residues are part of each CDR3. Fields, in order: D gene, J gene, V gene, clone size, CDR3 protein, CDR3 DNA. D genes are given only for firm matches. Clone size is shown for a subset of rows, as once, few, many or a class of expanded clone.

>TRBD2|TRBJ2-1|TRBV14|NA
CASSRLAGGLVYNEQFF
TGTGCCAGCAGCCGCCTAGCGGGAGGGCTCGTTTACAATGAGCAGTTCTTC
>NA|TRBJ2-1|TRBV21-1|NA
CASSNGLRDRVCGEQFF
TGTGCCAGCAGCAACGGATTGCGGGACAGGGTATGCGGAGAGCAGTTCTTC
>NA|TRBJ1-4|TRBV7-9|NA
CASSFLTGVNEKLFF
TGTGCCAGCAGCTTCCTGACAGGTGTAAATGAAAAACTGTTTTTT
>TRBD2|TRBJ2-1|TRBV19|NA
CASLGLAGGYNEQFF
TGTGCCAGTCTGGGGCTAGCGGGGGGCTACAATGAGCAGTTCTTC
>NA|TRBJ1-4|TRBV7-9|NA
CASSLRLGRSSNEKLFF
TGTGCCAGCAGCTTACGATTAGGTCGGAGTTCTAATGAAAAACTGTTTTTT
>TRBD1|TRBJ1-3|TRBV28|NA
CASSPADRDTNTIYF
TGTGCCAGCAGCCCCGCGGACAGGGATACAAACACCATATATTTT
>NA|TRBJ1-2|TRBV19|many
CASSIEVGSPYGYTF
TGTGCCAGTAGTATCGAAGTGGGCAGCCCCTATGGCTACACCTTC
>TRBD1|TRBJ1-2|TRBV15|NA
CATSRDGTVDGYTF
TGTGCCACCAGCAGGGACGGGACAGTAGATGGCTACACCTTC
>NA|TRBJ2-4|TRBV27|NA
CASSLLAGAAKNIQYF
TGTGCCAGCAGTTTACTCGCGGGGGCGGCCAAAAACATTCAGTACTTC
>NA|TRBJ2-3|TRBV7-6|NA
CASGRGAANTDTQYF
TGTGCCAGCGGGCGGGGAGCGGCCAACACAGATACGCAGTATTTT
>NA|TRBJ1-1|TRBV10-1|few
CASSDHYSLDAFF
TGCGCCAGCAGTGATCATTACTCGCTAGACGCTTTCTTT
>TRBD1|TRBJ1-3|TRBV27|NA
CASSEQGHPGNTIYF
TGTGCCAGCAGCGAACAGGGGCATCCTGGAAACACCATATATTTT
>NA|TRBJ1-6|TRBV27|NA
CASGPMELVSQTARSSPLHF
TGTGCCAGCGGACCCATGGAGCTAGTCTCGCAGACAGCCCGTAGTTCACCCCTCCACTTT
>NA|TRBJ2-2|TRBV4-3|NA
CASSQGVAGELFF
TGCGCCAGCAGCCAAGGAGTCGCCGGGGAGCTGTTTTTT
>TRBD2|TRBJ2-7|TRBV5-5|NA
CASSLESPGLAREQYF
TGTGCCAGCAGCTTGGAAAGTCCGGGACTAGCGCGGGAGCAGTACTTC
>NA|TRBJ2-1|TRBV28|NA
CASSPLGGNEQFF
TGTGCCAGCAGTCCTCTAGGGGGAAATGAGCAGTTCTTC
>TRBD2|TRBJ2-3|TRBV30|NA
CAWSRSGGAPDTQYF
TGTGCCTGGAGCCGTAGCGGGGGGGCCCCCGATACGCAGTATTTT
>NA|TRBJ1-2|TRBV11-2|NA
CASSSYWDTSYGYTF
TGTGCCAGCAGCTCTTATTGGGACACATCCTATGGCTACACCTTC
>NA|TRBJ2-3|TRBV7-6|NA
CASSFGLTDTQYF
TGTGCCAGCAGCTTTGGGCTCACAGATACGCAGTATTTT
>NA|TRBJ2-3|TRBV19|NA
CASSIDPTGLGTDTQYF
TGTGCCAGTAGTATAGATCCAACAGGTCTGGGAACAGATACGCAGTATTTT
>TRBD1|TRBJ2-7|TRBV30|NA
CALGQGSYEQYF
TGTGCCCTCGGACAGGGCTCCTACGAGCAGTACTTC
>NA|TRBJ1-6|TRBV28|NA
CASSFRESPLHF
TGTGCCAGCAGTTTCAGGGAATCACCCCTCCACTTT
>TRBD1|TRBJ1-1|TRBV5-1|NA
CASSWTGGGTEAFF
TGCGCCAGCAGCTGGACAGGGGGAGGCACTGAAGCTTTCTTT
>NA|TRBJ1-3|TRBV9|NA
CASSAGFTGNTIYF
TGTGCCAGCAGCGCAGGGTTTACTGGAAACACCATATATTTT
>NA|TRBJ1-2|TRBV19|NA
CASMPEQDYGYTF
TGTGCCAGTATGCCGGAGCAAGACTATGGCTACACCTTC
>NA|TRBJ2-5|TRBV4-3|once
CASSQSGSTQETQYF
TGCGCCAGCAGCCAATCCGGGAGCACTCAAGAGACCCAGTACTTC
>TRBD1|TRBJ1-4|TRBV7-9|NA
CASSSTQYRGLSEKLFF
TGTGCCAGCAGCTCGACCCAGTACAGGGGGCTGAGTGAAAAACTGTTTTTT
>TRBD1|TRBJ1-2|TRBV28|few
CATGGTAGYGYTF
TGTGCCACCGGTGGGACAGCGGGCTATGGCTACACCTTC
>NA|TRBJ2-7|TRBV11-2|once
CASSIGGKREQYF
TGTGCCAGCAGCATAGGCGGGAAGCGCGAGCAGTACTTC
>TRBD1|TRBJ2-7|TRBV9|NA
CASSFSTGQGGHEQYF
TGTGCCAGCAGCTTTTCCACGGGACAGGGTGGCCACGAGCAGTACTTC
>NA|TRBJ1-5|TRBV28|NA
CASSFQRGGSNQPQHF
TGTGCCAGCAGTTTCCAGAGGGGGGGTAGCAATCAGCCCCAGCATTTT
>NA|TRBJ1-1|TRBV28|NA
CASGLIRNTEAFF
TGTGCCAGCGGACTGATCCGGAACACTGAAGCTTTCTTT
>TRBD2|TRBJ2-1|TRBV6-1|NA
CASSEAGGGAGYEQFF
TGTGCCAGCAGTGAAGCTGGCGGGGGGGCGGGGTATGAGCAGTTCTTC
>NA|TRBJ1-5|TRBV19|NA
CASSILGQPQHF
TGTGCCAGTAGTATTCTCGGGCAGCCCCAGCATTTT
>NA|TRBJ2-5|TRBV5-1|NA
CASNAGSQETQYF
TGCGCCAGCAATGCGGGGAGTCAAGAGACCCAGTACTTC
>TRBD1|TRBJ1-3|TRBV7-9|many
CASSPGGRSSGNTIYF
TGTGCCAGCAGCCCAGGGGGCCGTTCCTCTGGAAACACCATATATTTT
>NA|TRBJ2-2|TRBV5-4|NA
CASSLARTGELFF
TGTGCCAGCAGCTTGGCTAGGACCGGGGAGCTGTTTTTT
>NA|TRBJ1-3|TRBV3-1/TRBV3-2|NA
CASSPGFGNTIYF
TGTGCCAGCAGCCCAGGGTTTGGAAACACCATATATTTT
>TRBD1|TRBJ2-7|TRBV5-1|NA
CASSLRAARDRHYEQYF
TGCGCCAGCAGCTTGCGGGCCGCCCGGGACAGACACTACGAGCAGTACTTC
>NA|TRBJ1-6|TRBV13|NA
CASSLQGRNSPLHF
TGTGCCAGCAGCTTACAGGGGCGGAATTCACCCCTCCACTTT
>TRBD1|TRBJ1-2|TRBV2|many
CASSLRGNRGYTF
TGTGCCAGCAGCCTCAGGGGGAATCGGGGCTACACCTTC
>TRBD1|TRBJ1-6|TRBV15|NA
CATSRGGTGDFSYNSPLHF
TGTGCCACCAGCAGGGGAGGGACAGGGGACTTCTCCTATAATTCACCCCTCCACTTT
>TRBD2|TRBJ2-5|TRBV7-2|NA
CASSRTGTSGRAETQYF
TGTGCCAGCAGCCGCACCGGGACTAGCGGGAGAGCCGAGACCCAGTACTTC
>NA|TRBJ2-2|TRBV28|NA
CASKGHQNTGELFF
TGTGCCAGTAAGGGACACCAGAACACCGGGGAGCTGTTTTTT
>TRBD2|TRBJ2-5|TRBV5-1|NA
CASSLDGAGPIETQYF
TGCGCCAGCAGCTTGGATGGAGCGGGACCCATAGAGACCCAGTACTTC
>NA|TRBJ1-1|TRBV11-3|NA
CASSPGGAGDTEAFF
TGTGCCAGCAGCCCCGGTGGGGCGGGGGACACTGAAGCTTTCTTT
>NA|TRBJ1-4|TRBV30|NA
CAWSADLRQGVLEKLFF
TGTGCCTGGAGTGCCGATCTGAGGCAGGGCGTTTTGGAAAAACTGTTTTTT
>NA|TRBJ2-1|TRBV6-4|few
CASSPGQYNEQFF
TGTGCCAGCAGTCCCGGACAGTACAATGAGCAGTTCTTC
>NA|TRBJ1-1|TRBV28|NA
CASSATTKAFF
TGTGCCAGCAGCGCAACGACTAAGGCTTTCTTT
>NA|TRBJ1-5|TRBV6-1|NA
CASSQTGNQPQHF
TGTGCCAGCAGCCAGACAGGTAATCAGCCCCAGCATTTT
>NA|TRBJ2-1|TRBV7-9|NA
CASSHGGYNEQFF
TGTGCCAGCAGTCACGGGGGCTACAATGAGCAGTTCTTC
>NA|TRBJ2-7|TRBV27|NA
CASRGPPPPSEQYF
TGTGCCAGCAGGGGGCCGCCACCGCCGAGCGAGCAGTACTTC
>TRBD1|TRBJ2-7|TRBV4-1|NA
CASSQDTGGFNEQYF
TGCGCCAGCAGCCAAGATACAGGGGGCTTCAACGAGCAGTACTTC
>NA|TRBJ1-1|TRBV7-9|NA
CASSLVNTNTEAFF
TGTGCCAGCAGCTTAGTAAACACGAACACTGAAGCTTTCTTT
>TRBD2|TRBJ2-5|TRBV5-1|NA
CASSLGLAGGQQQETQYF
TGCGCCAGCAGCTTGGGACTAGCGGGAGGACAGCAACAAGAGACCCAGTACTTC
>NA|TRBJ1-5|TRBV27|NA
CASGALGGALVDNQPQHF
TGTGCCAGTGGAGCTCTGGGAGGGGCCCTCGTTGATAATCAGCCCCAGCATTTT
>TRBD2|TRBJ2-3|TRBV7-2|NA
CASSLQRGLLHSVYF
TGTGCCAGCAGCCTGCAGCGGGGGCTTCTTCACTCGGTGTATTTT